Below, one TCR beta chain is given with its context. Its antigen is not known. The data belong to a study of T cell responses to AZD1222 COVID-19 vaccine. Study-level results: Seropositive status at baseline applied to only five to seven AZD1222 recipients. The study sampled repertoires only after the peak T cell response. Nearly half of the spike-specific TCRs reportedly recognize variant regions that carry no mutations.

CDR3 length: 14 amino acids. Per the germline V gene, CDR1 is SGHKS and CDR2 is YYEKEE (reference sequence). Trimming cost V 3 bases and J 8 bases; bases outside gene matches: 7. Here immunoSEQ multiplex PCR was the method, and the copy in TCRdb shows in-frame clones only, minus some. The sample shows 110,000 or so clones, roughly 92% of them seen only once. The source material was peripheral blood, sampled on day 0 of AZD1222 vaccination. The chain has TRBV5-5 and TRBJ1-2; 10 positions match TRBD1. The receptor was isolated from an adult in good health. In nucleotides, the CDR3 is TGTGCCAGCAGCTCCCAGACAGGGGGCAGAGGCTACACCTTC. It yields the protein CASSSQTGGRGYTF.